The 4 T cell receptor beta chains below come from one sample, sequenced in a study of shared clonotypes between healthy human individuals (dated by TCRdb to the early 2020s). Libraries were constructed by the immunoSEQ multiplex PCR assay. The table comes from immuneACCESS by way of TCRdb, which keeps in-frame sequences with V and J called. Part of the clones is missing from these tables; in studies checked, under half for an unresolved V gene and the rest for unknown reasons. The sample data list a few million clones, and about 92% of these were observed just once. The top ten clonotypes cover around 0.4% of the sample. Sequencing was done on a sample of naive CD4+ T cells from PBMCs. In light of the paper, this sample's cell subset or site label describes: CD45RA+ positively selected. All receptors derive from a man in his late teens or twenties in good health. Some clones in this sample may be carry-over from other donors' samples.

The J gene is TRBJ2-2, the V gene TRBV5-1; D is unresolved. The V gene lost 0 bases and the J gene lost 0 bases, with 6 bases spanning the gap. The CDR3 spans 15 residues. In germline, CDR1 is SGHRS, CDR2 YFSETQ. Here the CDR3 DNA reads TGCGCCAGCAGCTTGGCGGCAACGAACACCGGGGAGCTGTTTTTT. This sequence encodes CASSLAATNTGELFF.

The V gene is TRBV11-2, the J gene TRBJ1-1, with unresolved D. The germline V gene has CDR1 SGHAT and CDR2 FQNNGV. This CDR3 has 15 amino acids. The V gene lost 7 bases and the J gene lost 4 bases, with 19 bases spanning the gap. CDR3 nucleotides: TGTGCCAGCACCCACCTGCGGGGAGGAGCCACTGAAGCTTTCTTT. It translates to CASTHLRGGATEAFF.

V gene TRBV5-1 combines with J gene TRBJ1-2; TRBD1 is a possible D gene (6 bases). V was shortened by 0 bases and J by 2 bases, with 14 bases between the two germline ends. CDR3 length equals 16 residues. CDR1 is SGHRS, CDR2 YFSETQ, per germline. The CDR3 protein is CASSLGLGQPNYGYTF. The CDR3 DNA is TGCGCCAGCAGCTTGGGACTTGGACAGCCCAACTATGGCTACACCTTC.

This clone was seen repeatedly, ten times or more. The chain recombines TRBV29-1 with TRBJ2-1, with TRBD2 identical over 8 bases. CDR3 length: 14 amino acids. CDR1 and CDR2 (germline): SQVTM, ANQGSEA. J lost 0 bases, V lost 7 bases, and 5 bases had no gene match. The chain's CDR3 is CSAIAGYSYNEQFF. The CDR3 nucleotides are TGCAGCGCCATAGCGGGGTACTCCTACAATGAGCAGTTCTTC.